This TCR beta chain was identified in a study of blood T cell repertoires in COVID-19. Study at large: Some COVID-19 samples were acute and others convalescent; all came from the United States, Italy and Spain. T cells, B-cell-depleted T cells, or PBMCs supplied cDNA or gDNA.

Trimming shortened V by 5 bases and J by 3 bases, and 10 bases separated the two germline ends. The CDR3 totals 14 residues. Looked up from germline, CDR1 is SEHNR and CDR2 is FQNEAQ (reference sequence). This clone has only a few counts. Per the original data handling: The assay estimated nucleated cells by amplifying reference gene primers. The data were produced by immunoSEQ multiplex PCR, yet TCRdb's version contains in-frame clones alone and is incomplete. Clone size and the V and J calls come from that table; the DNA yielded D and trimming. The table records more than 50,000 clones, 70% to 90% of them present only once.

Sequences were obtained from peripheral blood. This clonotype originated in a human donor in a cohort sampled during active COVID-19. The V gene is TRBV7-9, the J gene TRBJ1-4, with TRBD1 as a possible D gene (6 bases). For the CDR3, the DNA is TGTGCCAGCAGCGCCAGGGGTGCTAATGAAAAACTGTTTTTT. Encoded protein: CASSARGANEKLFF.